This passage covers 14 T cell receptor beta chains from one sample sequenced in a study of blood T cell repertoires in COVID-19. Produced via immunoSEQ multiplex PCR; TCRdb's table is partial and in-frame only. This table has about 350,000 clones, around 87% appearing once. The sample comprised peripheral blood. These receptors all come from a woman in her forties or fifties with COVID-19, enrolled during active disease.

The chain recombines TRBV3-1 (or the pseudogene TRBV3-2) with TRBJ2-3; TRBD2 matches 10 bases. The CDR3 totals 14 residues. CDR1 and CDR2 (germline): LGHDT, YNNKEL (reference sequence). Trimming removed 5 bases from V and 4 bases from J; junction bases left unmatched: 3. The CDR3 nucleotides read TGTGCCAGCAGCGATGGACTAGCGGCAGATACGCAGTATTTT. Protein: CASSDGLAADTQYF.

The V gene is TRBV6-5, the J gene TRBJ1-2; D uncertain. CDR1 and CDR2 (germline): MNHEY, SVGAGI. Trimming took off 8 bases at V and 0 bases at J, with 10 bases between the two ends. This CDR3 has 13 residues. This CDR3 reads CASGVRPNYGYTF. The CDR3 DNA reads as TGTGCCAGCGGAGTTAGGCCTAACTATGGCTACACCTTC.

This CDR3 reads CSVWARADNEQFF. The DNA of the CDR3 is TGCAGCGTTTGGGCGAGGGCGGACAATGAGCAGTTCTTC. The gene calls are TRBV29-1 and TRBJ2-1; D perhaps matches TRBD2 (5 bases). Germline V gene lookup returns CDR1 SQVTM and CDR2 ANQGSEA. Trimming took off 5 bases at V and 5 bases at J, with 13 bases between the two ends. The CDR3 totals 13 residues.

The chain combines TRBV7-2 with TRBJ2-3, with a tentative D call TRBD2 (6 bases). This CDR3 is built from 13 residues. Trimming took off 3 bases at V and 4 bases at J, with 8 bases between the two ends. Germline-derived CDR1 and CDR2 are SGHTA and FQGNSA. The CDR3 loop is CASSFRGSDTQYF. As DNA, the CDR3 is TGTGCCAGCAGCTTCCGGGGGTCAGATACGCAGTATTTT.

The CDR3 nucleotides are TGTGCCAGCAGTTTGCCGGTTGGCGGGAGGGCGGGTGAGCAGTTCTTC. It specifies CASSLPVGGRAGEQFF. The rearrangement links TRBV6-2 or TRBV6-3 to TRBJ2-1; 9 nucleotides agree with TRBD2. V dropped 4 bases and J dropped 9; count of bases not matched to a gene: 13. This CDR3 region has 16 residues. From germline, CDR1 is MNHEY and CDR2 SVGEGT.

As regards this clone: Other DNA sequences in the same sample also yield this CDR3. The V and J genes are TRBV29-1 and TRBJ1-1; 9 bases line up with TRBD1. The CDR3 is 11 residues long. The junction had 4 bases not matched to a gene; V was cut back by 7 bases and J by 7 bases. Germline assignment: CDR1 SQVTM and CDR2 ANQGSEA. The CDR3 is CSGGQGSEAFF. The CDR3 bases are TGCAGCGGGGGACAGGGAAGTGAAGCTTTCTTT.

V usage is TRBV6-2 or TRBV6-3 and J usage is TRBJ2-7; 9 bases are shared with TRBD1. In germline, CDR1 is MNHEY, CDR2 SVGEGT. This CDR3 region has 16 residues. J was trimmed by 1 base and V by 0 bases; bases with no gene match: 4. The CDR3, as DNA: TGTGCCAGCAGTTACTCGATGGGGACAGGGTCCTACGAGCAGTACTTC. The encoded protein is CASSYSMGTGSYEQYF.

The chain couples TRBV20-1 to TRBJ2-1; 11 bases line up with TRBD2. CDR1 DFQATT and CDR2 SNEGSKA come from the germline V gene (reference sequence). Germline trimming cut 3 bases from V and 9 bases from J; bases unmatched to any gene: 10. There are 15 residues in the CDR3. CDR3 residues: CSASFSSGRLGEQFF. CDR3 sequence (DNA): TGCAGTGCTAGTTTTTCTAGCGGGAGGTTGGGTGAGCAGTTCTTC.

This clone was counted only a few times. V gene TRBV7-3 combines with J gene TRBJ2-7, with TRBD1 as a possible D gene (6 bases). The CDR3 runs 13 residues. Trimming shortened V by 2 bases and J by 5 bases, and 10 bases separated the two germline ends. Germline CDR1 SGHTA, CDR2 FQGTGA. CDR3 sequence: CASSLLQGNEQYF. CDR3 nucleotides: TGTGCCAGCAGCTTACTACAGGGAAACGAGCAGTACTTC.

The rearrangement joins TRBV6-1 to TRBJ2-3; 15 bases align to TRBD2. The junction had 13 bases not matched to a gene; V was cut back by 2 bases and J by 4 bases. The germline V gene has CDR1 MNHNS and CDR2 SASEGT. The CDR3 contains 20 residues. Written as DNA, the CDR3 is TGTGCCAGCAGTGAAACGGCCTACGGGACTAGCGGGAGGCGGGCAGATACGCAGTATTTT. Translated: CASSETAYGTSGRRADTQYF.

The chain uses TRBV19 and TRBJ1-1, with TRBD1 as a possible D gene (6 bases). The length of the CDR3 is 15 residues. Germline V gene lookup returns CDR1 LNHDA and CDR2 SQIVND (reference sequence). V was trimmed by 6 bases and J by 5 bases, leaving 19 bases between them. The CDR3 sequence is CASSLGQNERTEAFF. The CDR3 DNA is TGTGCCAGTAGCCTAGGACAGAACGAACGGACTGAAGCTTTCTTT.

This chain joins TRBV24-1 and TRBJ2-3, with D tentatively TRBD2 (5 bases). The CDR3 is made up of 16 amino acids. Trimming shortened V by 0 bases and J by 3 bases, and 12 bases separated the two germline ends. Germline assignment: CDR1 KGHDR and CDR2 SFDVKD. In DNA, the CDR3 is TGTGCCACCAGTGATTTGCCAGCGGAAGGGACAGATACGCAGTATTTT. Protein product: CATSDLPAEGTDTQYF.

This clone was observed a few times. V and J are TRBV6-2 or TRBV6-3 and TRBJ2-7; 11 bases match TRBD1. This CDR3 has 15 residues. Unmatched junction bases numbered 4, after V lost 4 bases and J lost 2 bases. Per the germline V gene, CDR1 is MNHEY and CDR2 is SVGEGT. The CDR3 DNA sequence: TGTGCCAGCAGTTCTTGGGACAGGGGGACCTACGAGCAGTACTTC. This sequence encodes CASSSWDRGTYEQYF.

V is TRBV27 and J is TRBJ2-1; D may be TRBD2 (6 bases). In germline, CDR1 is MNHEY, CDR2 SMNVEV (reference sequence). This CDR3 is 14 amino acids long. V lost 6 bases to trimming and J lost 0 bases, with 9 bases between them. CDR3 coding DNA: TGTGCCAGCAGGCTGGAGGGCTCCTACAATGAGCAGTTCTTC. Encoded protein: CASRLEGSYNEQFF.